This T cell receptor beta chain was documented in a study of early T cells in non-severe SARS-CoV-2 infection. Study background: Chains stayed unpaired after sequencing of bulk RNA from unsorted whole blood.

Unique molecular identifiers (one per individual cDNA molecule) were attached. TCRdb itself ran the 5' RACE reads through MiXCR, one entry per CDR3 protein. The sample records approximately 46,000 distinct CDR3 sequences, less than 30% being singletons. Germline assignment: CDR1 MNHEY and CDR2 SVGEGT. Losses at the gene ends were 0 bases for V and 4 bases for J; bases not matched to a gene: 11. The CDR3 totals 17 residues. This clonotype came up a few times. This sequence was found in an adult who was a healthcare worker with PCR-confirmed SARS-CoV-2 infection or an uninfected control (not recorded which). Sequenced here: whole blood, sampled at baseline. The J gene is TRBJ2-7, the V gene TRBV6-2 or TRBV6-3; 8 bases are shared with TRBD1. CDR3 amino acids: CASSYSTGAAEGYEQYF. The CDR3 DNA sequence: TGTGCCAGCAGTTACTCGACAGGGGCTGCCGAGGGATACGAGCAGTACTTC.